Listed below are T cell receptor beta chains from one sample, sequenced in a study of post-analysis software for immune sequencing data. From the PCR reads, TCRdb called clonotypes with MiXCR, one entry per CDR3 protein. The table records 740,000 or so distinct CDR3 sequences, about 53% of them present only once. Sequenced input: blood. These receptors were taken from a girl between 5 and 17 years old with multiple sclerosis. CDR3s include the opening cysteine and the closing phenylalanine or tryptophan. Fields, in order: clone size, J gene, V gene, D gene, CDR3 protein, CDR3 DNA. D genes are given only for firm matches. Part of the rows lack a size; the others show once, few, many or a class for expanded clones.

NA,TRBJ2-7,TRBV6-6,NA,CASSYSMVYEQYF,TGTGCCAGCAGTTACTCGATGGTATACGAGCAGTACTTC
NA,TRBJ1-2,TRBV28,TRBD1,CASSASRTGRVGYTF,TGTGCCAGCAGCGCGTCAAGGACAGGGCGAGTAGGCTACACCTTC
NA,TRBJ1-4,TRBV20-1,TRBD1,CSARDLRTGSEKLFF,TGCAGTGCTAGAGATCTTCGGACAGGGAGCGAAAAACTGTTTTTT
NA,TRBJ2-1,TRBV7-9,TRBD1,CASSSTGGLSGIAHEQFF,TGTGCCAGCAGCTCGACAGGGGGCCTTAGCGGGATTGCCCATGAGCAGTTCTTC
many,TRBJ2-5,TRBV7-8,NA,CASSLVADLGETQYF,TGTGCCAGCAGCTTAGTTGCCGACCTGGGGGAGACCCAGTACTTC
NA,TRBJ2-1,TRBV6-5,TRBD2,CASIERYTSVGNEQFF,TGTGCCAGCATCGAGCGGTATACTAGCGTTGGGAATGAGCAGTTCTTC
few,TRBJ2-4,TRBV11-1,TRBD2,CASSSPRDRLAGGSSKNIQYF,TGTGCCAGCAGCTCACCCCGGGACCGACTAGCGGGGGGGTCTTCCAAAAACATTCAGTACTTC
NA,TRBJ1-2,TRBV6-5,NA,CASSCSDGPYGYTF,TGTGCCAGCAGTTGCTCGGACGGACCCTATGGCTACACCTTC
few,TRBJ2-1,TRBV29-1,NA,CSVEDNGGLTYNEQFF,TGCAGCGTTGAAGATAATGGAGGACTCACCTACAATGAGCAGTTCTTC
NA,TRBJ2-3,TRBV9,TRBD2,CASSPPSGDTQYF,TGTGCCAGCAGCCCACCTAGCGGGGATACGCAGTATTTT
NA,TRBJ2-3,TRBV20-1,NA,CSARRGDTQYF,TGCAGTGCTCGCAGAGGAGATACGCAGTATTTT
NA,TRBJ2-1,TRBV12-3/TRBV12-4,NA,CTSSFRSYNEQFF,TGTACCAGCAGTTTCCGTTCCTACAATGAGCAGTTCTTC
few,TRBJ2-7,TRBV6-5,NA,CASSPPRGSGYEQYF,TGTGCCAGCAGTCCACCCCGGGGTAGCGGCTACGAGCAGTACTTC
NA,TRBJ1-2,TRBV7-2,TRBD1,CASSFAGTGVYGYTF,TGTGCCAGCAGCTTCGCCGGGACAGGGGTCTATGGCTACACCTTC
few,TRBJ2-7,TRBV20-1,NA,CSAGTDLYEQYF,TGCAGTGCCGGGACGGATCTCTACGAGCAGTACTTC
few,TRBJ2-7,TRBV27,NA,CASSLIQSRYEQYF,TGTGCCAGCAGTTTAATCCAGAGTAGATACGAGCAGTACTTC
NA,TRBJ2-7,TRBV5-1,NA,CASSPEKGEDSYEQYF,TGCGCCAGCAGCCCCGAGAAGGGGGAGGACTCCTACGAGCAGTACTTC
NA,TRBJ1-2,TRBV29-1,NA,CSVDLGRYGYTF,TGCAGCGTTGATCTCGGGAGGTATGGCTACACCTTC
NA,TRBJ2-7,TRBV6-5,TRBD1,CASHLDRSGEQYF,TGTGCCAGCCATCTGGACAGGTCGGGAGAGCAGTACTTC
NA,TRBJ2-7,TRBV6-6,NA,CASSYGLYEQYF,TGTGCCAGCAGTTACGGCCTGTACGAGCAGTACTTC
NA,TRBJ2-1,TRBV9,TRBD2,CASRRTGEAGGYDEQFF,TGTGCCAGTCGCCGTACAGGGGAAGCGGGAGGTTACGATGAGCAGTTCTTC
NA,TRBJ2-7,TRBV28,NA,CASSFEGSNEQYF,TGTGCCAGCAGTTTCGAGGGGTCAAACGAGCAGTACTTC
NA,TRBJ2-1,TRBV15,NA,CATSRDLESLNEQFF,TGTGCCACCAGCAGAGACCTAGAGAGCCTTAATGAGCAGTTCTTC
NA,TRBJ1-5,TRBV10-3,TRBD1,CAISESIGKGAYQPQHF,TGTGCCATCAGTGAGTCGATTGGAAAGGGGGCGTATCAGCCCCAGCATTTT
few,TRBJ1-5,TRBV20-1,NA,CSARAGGGNNGQPQHF,TGCAGTGCTAGAGCTGGGGGCGGAAATAATGGTCAGCCCCAGCATTTT
NA,TRBJ2-4,TRBV4-1,TRBD2,CASSQDPHAGTRGEAQYF,TGCGCCAGCAGCCAAGATCCCCACGCCGGGACTAGGGGGGAGGCCCAGTACTTC
few,TRBJ1-2,TRBV20-1,NA,CSATPTTLGYGYTF,TGCAGTGCTACCCCGACAACCCTAGGCTATGGCTACACCTTC
NA,TRBJ1-2,TRBV30,NA,CATPGVGCYGYTF,TGTGCCACACCAGGAGTGGGATGTTATGGCTACACCTTC
few,TRBJ1-2,TRBV11-1,TRBD1,CASTGDSSNYGYTF,TGTGCCAGCACCGGGGACAGTTCTAACTATGGCTACACCTTC
NA,TRBJ2-1,TRBV20-1,TRBD2,CSARPTSGYYNEQFF,TGCAGTGCTAGACCAACTAGCGGTTACTACAATGAGCAGTTCTTC
NA,TRBJ1-4,TRBV12-3/TRBV12-4,NA,CASSDLTGLNEKLFF,TGTGCCAGCAGCGACTTGACAGGCCTTAATGAAAAACTGTTTTTT
NA,TRBJ2-1,TRBV5-5,TRBD2,CASSLVPAGGDEQFF,TGTGCCAGCAGCTTGGTCCCAGCGGGGGGCGATGAGCAGTTCTTC
NA,TRBJ1-1,TRBV7-9,NA,CASSFTGDTEAFF,TGTGCCAGTTCGTTTACGGGGGACACTGAAGCTTTCTTT
once,TRBJ2-1,TRBV5-1,NA,CASSLVGAGRRAEHNEQFF,TGCGCCAGCAGCTTGGTTGGGGCTGGGCGGAGGGCCGAGCACAATGAGCAGTTCTTC
NA,TRBJ2-1,TRBV7-8,TRBD1,CASSLPGQLIEQFF,TGTGCCAGCAGCCTACCGGGACAGTTGATTGAGCAGTTCTTC
NA,TRBJ2-1,TRBV5-1,TRBD1,CASSLVGQGWSEQFF,TGCGCCAGCAGCTTGGTAGGACAGGGGTGGAGTGAGCAGTTCTTC
few,TRBJ2-4,TRBV29-1,NA,CSVEQQIAKNIQYF,TGCAGCGTTGAACAGCAGATAGCCAAAAACATTCAGTACTTC
few,TRBJ2-1,TRBV5-1,NA,CASSLGGGGDEQFF,TGCGCCAGCAGCTTGGGTGGCGGCGGAGATGAGCAGTTCTTC
NA,TRBJ2-4,TRBV20-1,NA,CSARAGQGKNIQYF,TGCAGTGCTAGGGCAGGGCAGGGCAAAAACATTCAGTACTTC
NA,TRBJ2-7,TRBV7-9,NA,CASSSRFGGGEYEQYF,TGTGCCAGCAGCTCCCGGTTTGGGGGAGGAGAATACGAGCAGTACTTC
NA,TRBJ2-7,TRBV5-6,NA,CAGRLEQGNEQYF,TGTGCCGGCAGGTTAGAACAGGGAAACGAGCAGTACTTC
NA,TRBJ1-5,TRBV15,NA,CATSRDHRGGSQPQHF,TGTGCCACCAGCAGAGATCATCGGGGCGGCAGTCAGCCCCAGCATTTT
NA,TRBJ2-3,TRBV6-4,TRBD2,CASEHGGARADTQYF,TGTGCCAGTGAACACGGGGGGGCCCGTGCAGATACGCAGTATTTT
NA,TRBJ2-4,TRBV14,NA,CASSGGRAAKNIQYF,TGTGCCAGCAGCGGCGGCAGGGCTGCCAAAAACATTCAGTACTTC
NA,TRBJ2-5,TRBV5-1,NA,CASSPIGGAGSMETQYF,TGCGCCAGCAGCCCGATAGGGGGAGCGGGGAGTATGGAGACCCAGTACTTC
NA,TRBJ2-1,TRBV7-3,NA,CASSSGGSPINEQFF,TGTGCCAGCAGCTCCGGCGGCAGTCCGATCAATGAGCAGTTCTTC